Listed here is a single T cell receptor beta chain. Its specificity is unknown. Samples had at least 7 million PBMCs isolated from them. Together with a sample-barcoded 5' primer, a J-beta primer mix was included in a second PCR lasting roughly 6 to 12 cycles. Unique molecular identifiers of 12 random nucleotides labeled each cDNA. TCRdb itself ran the 5' RACE reads through MiXCR, one entry per CDR3 protein. The sample lists under 950,000 distinct CDR3 sequences; 22% were seen once. These data originate in a study of blood T cells in healthy people across ages. Study-level points and caveats: Nothing was known about donor CMV status, and this possibly confounded expanded clonotype changes. Roughly linear age-related decline in beta diversity appeared, significant by age around 36.

The CDR3 consists of 14 residues. Germline loops: CDR1 KGHDR, CDR2 SFDVKD. The ends were cut back, 4 bases at V and 8 bases at J, with 16 bases in the middle. Sequenced: blood. This TCR derives from a man between 65 and 85 years old in good health. This rearrangement joins TRBV24-1 to TRBJ1-2; D gene ambiguous. In nucleotides, the CDR3 is TGTGCCACCAGTGACTCCAGCCGATCGGGGGGCTACACCTTC. Encoded protein: CATSDSSRSGGYTF.